The next 3 T cell receptor beta chains were all read from a single sample in a study of breast tumors, draining lymph nodes, adjacent tissues. Samples came from axillary lymph nodes draining the breast cancer. TCRdb passed the multiplex PCR reads through MiXCR, listing each CDR3 protein once. Here the sample spans some 120,000 distinct CDR3 sequences, 20% being singletons. Sequenced sample: axillary lymph node tissue. These receptors were collected from a female donor with breast cancer. Some clones in this sample may be carry-over from other donors' samples.

In regard to this clonotype: A much larger clone lies a single base off, so this may be a read error. V and J are TRBV7-8 and TRBJ2-2; weak D call: TRBD1 (5 bases). The germline CDR1 and CDR2 sequences are SGHVS and FQNEAQ. This CDR3 has 18 amino acids. The ends were cut back, 9 bases at V and 0 bases at J, with 23 bases in the middle. CDR3 residues: CASSIDHSRAPNTGELFF. The DNA of the CDR3 is TGTGCCAGTAGTATAGATCACTCCAGGGCCCCGAACACCGGGGAGCTGTTTTTT.

This clonotype was recorded many times. The rearrangement joins TRBV15 to TRBJ2-6; D is perhaps TRBD1 (6 bases). The CDR3 spans 18 residues. Germline CDR1 and CDR2: LNHNV and YYDKDF (reference sequence). V gave up 4 bases and J gave up 0 bases, with 16 bases separating them. CDR3 bases: TGTGCCACCAGCATGGAACAGGGTGCGGGCTCTGGGGCCAACGTCCTGACTTTC. Amino acid sequence: CATSMEQGAGSGANVLTF.

This clonotype was picked up a small number of times. The chain couples TRBV6-1 to TRBJ1-4; D is uncertain. From germline, CDR1 is MNHNS and CDR2 SASEGT. The CDR3 totals 16 residues. V was cut by 2 bases and J by 0 bases, with 10 bases left in between. Here the CDR3 reads CASSEPGITTNEKLFF. For the CDR3, the DNA is TGTGCCAGCAGTGAACCGGGAATTACAACTAATGAAAAACTGTTTTTT.